The 27 T cell receptor beta chains reported below all come from one sample, sequenced in a study of PD-L1 blockade in urothelial cancer (dated by TCRdb to the late 2010s). Library generation was performed with the immunoSEQ multiplex PCR assay. TCRdb retrieved this table from immuneACCESS and kept in-frame rearrangements only. Not all clones are present; in checked studies, unresolved V genes account for under half, and no reason is known for the remainder. Present in this sample are roughly 60,000 clones, roughly 80% of which were seen just once. The ten largest clones take up about 4.5% of the sample. The input for sequencing was PBMCs, taken around atezolizumab (anti-PD-L1) treatment. Receptors originate from an older man with urothelial cancer.

The rearrangement links TRBV7-8 to TRBJ2-5; 11 bases are a match to TRBD2. The CDR3 extends over 14 amino acids. Trimming took 5 bases from V and 3 from J; bases not matched to a gene: 2. Germline CDR1 and CDR2: SGHVS and FQNEAQ. CDR3 coding DNA: TGTGCCAGCAGCCAGGGACTAGCGGAAGAGACCCAGTACTTC. Translation: CASSQGLAEETQYF.

J is TRBJ1-3 and V is TRBV7-8, with a tentative D call TRBD1 (6 bases). The length of the CDR3 is 17 residues. V was shortened by 3 bases and J by 0 bases, with 15 bases between the two germline ends. The germline V gene has CDR1 SGHVS and CDR2 FQNEAQ. The CDR3 loop reads CASSFSAMTGSGNTIYF. The CDR3 DNA sequence: TGTGCCAGCAGCTTTTCCGCCATGACAGGCTCTGGAAACACCATATATTTT.

The rearrangement joins TRBV2 to TRBJ1-1; D perhaps matches TRBD1 (5 bases). V lost 6 bases, J lost 5 bases, and 10 bases lay in between. Germline V gives CDR1 SNHLY, CDR2 FYNNEI. The length of the CDR3 is 12 residues. CDR3 region: CASRPGGTEAFF. DNA for the CDR3: TGTGCCAGCAGGCCGGGGGGAACTGAAGCTTTCTTT. Combining the CDR3 with reference TRBV2 and TRBJ1-1 gives the whole variable domain EPEVTQTPSHQVTQMGQEVILRCVPISNHLYFYWYRQILGQKVEFLVSFYNNEISEKSEIFDDQFSVERPDGSNFTLKIRSTKLEDSAMYFCASRPGGTEAFFGQGTRLTVV.

V usage is TRBV29-1 and J usage is TRBJ2-1, with D maybe TRBD2 (6 bases). V lost 3 bases, J lost 2 bases, and 8 bases lay in between. This CDR3 region has 13 residues. The germline V gene encodes CDR1 SQVTM and CDR2 ANQGSEA. In nucleotides, the CDR3 is TGCAGCGTTGAGGACTACGCCTACAATGAGCAGTTCTTC. Residues: CSVEDYAYNEQFF.

The rearrangement links TRBV2 to TRBJ1-4; 8 bases fit TRBD1. Germline values: CDR1 SNHLY, CDR2 FYNNEI. The V gene end was trimmed by 6 bases and the J gene end by 6 bases; junction bases not matched to a gene: 6. The CDR3 extends over 14 amino acids. The CDR3 DNA follows: TGTGCCAGCAGGGGCGAGACAGGGGATGAAAAACTGTTTTTT. Translated, it gives CASRGETGDEKLFF.

This rearrangement joins TRBV5-1 to TRBJ2-1; 11 bases match TRBD2. J lost 4 bases, V lost 2 bases, and 2 bases had no gene match. The germline gives CDR1 SGHRS, CDR2 YFSETQ. The CDR3 consists of 15 residues. The CDR3: CASSFSGRGYNEQFF. The DNA for the CDR3 is TGCGCCAGCAGCTTTAGCGGGAGGGGATACAATGAGCAGTTCTTC.

This chain uses TRBV9 with TRBJ2-1; a possible D gene is TRBD1 (5 bases). The CDR3 spans 15 residues. Trimming pared 0 bases from V and 2 bases from J, leaving 9 bases between. Germline V CDR1 and CDR2: SGDLS, YYNGEE. Here the CDR3 reads CASSVGAGPYNEQFF. DNA for the CDR3: TGTGCCAGCAGCGTAGGGGCAGGGCCCTACAATGAGCAGTTCTTC. Full variable domain (remainder filled in from reference TRBV9 and TRBJ2-1): DSGVTQTPKHLITATGQRVTLRCSPRSGDLSVYWYQQSLDQGLQFLIQYYNGEERAKGNILERFSAQQFPDLHSELNLSSLELGDSALYFCASSVGAGPYNEQFFGPGTRLTVL.

There are many counts of this clone. DNA for the CDR3: TGTGCCAGCAGGCTCCCAGGCGGGACCGGGGAGCTGTTTTTT. Amino acids: CASRLPGGTGELFF. The chain couples TRBV6-5 to TRBJ2-2; D is possibly TRBD2 (5 bases). V dropped 6 bases and J dropped 5 bases, with 13 bases sitting between them. The CDR3 length is 14 residues. Looked up from germline, CDR1 is MNHEY and CDR2 is SVGAGI.

The chain links TRBV9 to TRBJ2-1; D perhaps matches TRBD2 (5 bases). The CDR3 length is 13 residues. Germline-derived CDR1 and CDR2 are SGDLS and YYNGEE. V lost 1 base and J 5 bases, leaving 7 bases between the germline ends. DNA for the CDR3: TGTGCCAGCAGCGTAACCGGGAACAATGAGCAGTTCTTC. As protein: CASSVTGNNEQFF. Based on the CDR3 plus reference TRBV9 and TRBJ2-1, the full variable domain is DSGVTQTPKHLITATGQRVTLRCSPRSGDLSVYWYQQSLDQGLQFLIQYYNGEERAKGNILERFSAQQFPDLHSELNLSSLELGDSALYFCASSVTGNNEQFFGPGTRLTVL.

As DNA, the CDR3 is TGTGCCAGTAGTACAAACAGGGGGAACACTGAAGCTTTCTTT. It specifies CASSTNRGNTEAFF. This chain links TRBV19 with TRBJ1-1; 7 nucleotides match TRBD1. Germline CDR1 is LNHDA and CDR2 is SQIVND (reference sequence). The CDR3 sequence is 14 residues long. V lost 4 bases to trimming and J lost 1 base; unmatched junction nucleotides: 3.

The chain has TRBV29-1 and TRBJ2-7, with D tentatively TRBD1 (5 bases). The CDR3 has 13 amino acids. CDR1 and CDR2 (germline): SQVTM, ANQGSEA. Between the trimmed V and J ends, which lost 2 bases and 3 bases, there was a span of 11 bases. For the CDR3, the DNA is TGCAGCGTTGAAAAACCCCAGGGCTACGAGCAGTACTTC. Protein product: CSVEKPQGYEQYF.

The V call is TRBV19, the J call TRBJ2-3; D is perhaps TRBD2 (5 bases). The CDR3 consists of 17 residues. The ends were cut back, 6 bases at V and 4 bases at J, with 23 bases in the middle. Germline CDR1 and CDR2: LNHDA and SQIVND (reference sequence). The CDR3 loop reads CASSRIPGLGRADTQYF. The CDR3 bases are TGTGCCAGTAGCCGGATCCCGGGATTAGGAAGGGCAGATACGCAGTATTTT.

The J gene is TRBJ1-5, the V gene TRBV19; possibly TRBD1 for D (5 bases). V dropped 6 bases and J dropped 0 bases, with 9 bases sitting between them. The germline V gene has CDR1 LNHDA and CDR2 SQIVND (reference sequence). The CDR3 is 14 residues long. This chain's CDR3 is CASSRDSSNQPQHF. CDR3 bases: TGTGCCAGTAGCCGAGACAGTAGCAATCAGCCCCAGCATTTT.

The V call is TRBV7-9, the J call TRBJ2-2; 12 nucleotides line up with TRBD2. V dropped 5 bases and J dropped 4; count of bases not matched to a gene: 5. CDR1 and CDR2 from the germline V gene are SEHNR and FQNEAQ (reference sequence). The CDR3 spans 16 residues. The CDR3 here is CASSPGLAGTTGELFF. CDR3 coding DNA: TGTGCCAGCAGCCCCGGACTAGCGGGAACCACCGGGGAGCTGTTTTTT.

This sequence joins TRBV30 and TRBJ1-4, with D tentatively TRBD1 (6 bases). The germline V gene encodes CDR1 GTSNPN and CDR2 SVGIG (reference sequence). The CDR3 is 13 residues long. With 8 bases removed from V and 3 bases from J, the gap between germline ends came to 13 bases. DNA of the CDR3: TGTGCCGCGGACCGGACAGCTAATGAAAAACTGTTTTTT. Its protein product is CAADRTANEKLFF.

This chain uses TRBV27 with TRBJ2-3, with D possibly matching TRBD1 (6 bases). This CDR3 is built from 16 residues. Germline CDR1 MNHEY, CDR2 SMNVEV (reference sequence). V dropped 6 bases and J dropped 3 bases, with 19 bases sitting between them. The CDR3 DNA is TGTGCCAGCAGGCCCCTAACAGGGACCAAAACAGATACGCAGTATTTT. It is translated as CASRPLTGTKTDTQYF.

The chain has TRBV7-9 and TRBJ2-1, with a tentative D call TRBD2 (5 bases). The CDR3 runs to 16 residues. V shed 2 bases and J shed 6 bases, with 17 bases lying between them. Germline lookup yields CDR1 SEHNR and CDR2 FQNEAQ (reference sequence). In DNA, the CDR3 is TGTGCCAGCAGCTTATCATCGGGAAGAGGTTTCAATGAGCAGTTCTTC. Protein sequence: CASSLSSGRGFNEQFF.

This chain joins TRBV2 and TRBJ1-2; no firm D call. The CDR3 is 14 amino acids. CDR1 SNHLY and CDR2 FYNNEI come from the germline V gene. V dropped 2 bases and J dropped 2 bases, with 9 bases sitting between them. The CDR3 DNA reads TGTGCCAGCAGTGAAACAGTATTAAACTATGGCTACACCTTC. This encodes CASSETVLNYGYTF.

The chain combines TRBV4-1 with TRBJ2-1; D might be TRBD1 (6 bases). Germline lookup yields CDR1 MGHRA and CDR2 YSYEKL. V gave up 0 bases and J gave up 1 base, with 13 bases separating them. This CDR3 region has 17 residues. DNA for the CDR3: TGCGCCAGCAGCCAAGAGGGGGCGCGGGTTTCCTACAATGAGCAGTTCTTC. Amino acids: CASSQEGARVSYNEQFF.

V gene TRBV7-6 combines with J gene TRBJ2-3; 8 bases map to TRBD2. J lost 2 bases, V lost 5 bases, and 9 bases had no gene match. The V gene's germline CDR1 is SGHVS and CDR2 FNYEAQ. The CDR3 length is 16 residues. CDR3 nucleotides: TGTGCCAGCAGCCAGACTAGCGTCGGTAACACAGATACGCAGTATTTT. Protein sequence: CASSQTSVGNTDTQYF.

The chain joins TRBV10-3 to TRBJ2-7; no clear D gene. Trimming shortened V by 0 bases and J by 1 base, and 10 bases separated the two germline ends. The CDR3 has 15 amino acids. Germline lookup yields CDR1 ENHRY and CDR2 SYGVKD. CDR3 region: CAISESRRRSYEQYF. CDR3 coding DNA: TGTGCCATCAGTGAGTCGCGGCGGCGATCCTACGAGCAGTACTTC.

This clone was picked up a small number of times. The CDR3 region is CAGHPGTGVTGELFF. CDR3 nucleotides: TGTGCCGGTCACCCCGGGACAGGGGTAACCGGGGAGCTGTTTTTT. The chain carries TRBV6-1 and TRBJ2-2; 10 nucleotides agree with TRBD1. The V segment lost 11 bases and the J segment 5 bases; nucleotides outside the gene matches: 11. CDR3 length equals 15 residues. Germline CDR1 and CDR2: MNHNS and SASEGT.

This chain connects TRBV30 to TRBJ2-7, with a weak D call TRBD1 (5 bases). Germline V gene data show CDR1 as GTSNPN and CDR2 as SVGIG (reference sequence). The V gene lost 4 bases and the J gene lost 3 bases, with 19 bases spanning the gap. The CDR3 loop spans 15 amino acids. The CDR3 loop reads CAWTSFNRQNYEQYF. CDR3 in DNA: TGTGCCTGGACCTCCTTCAACCGACAGAACTACGAGCAGTACTTC. Filled out from reference TRBV30 and TRBJ2-7, the complete variable domain reads SQTIHQWPATLVQPVGSPLSLECTVEGTSNPNLYWYRQAAGRGLQLLFYSVGIGQISSEVPQNLSASRPQDRQFILSSKKLLLSDSGFYLCAWTSFNRQNYEQYFGPGTRLTVT.

V usage is TRBV5-6 and J usage is TRBJ1-2; the D gene is possibly TRBD1 (6 bases). This CDR3 is 17 amino acids long. CDR1 is SGHDT, CDR2 YYEEEE, per germline. With 0 bases removed from V and 7 bases from J, the gap between germline ends came to 22 bases. The CDR3 sequence is CASSLGGRGDSDGGYTF. CDR3 nucleotides: TGTGCCAGCAGCTTGGGCGGCAGGGGAGATAGTGACGGTGGCTACACCTTC. Full variable domain (missing parts from reference TRBV5-6 and TRBJ1-2): DAGVTQSPTHLIKTRGQQVTLRCSPKSGHDTVSWYQQALGQGPQFIFQYYEEEERQRGNFPDRFSGHQFPNYSSELNVNALLLGDSALYLCASSLGGRGDSDGGYTFGSGTRLTVV.

This chain connects TRBV6-1 to TRBJ2-7; D is undetermined. V was shortened by 4 bases and J by 0 bases, with 7 bases between the two germline ends. This CDR3 region has 13 residues. CDR1 is MNHNS, CDR2 SASEGT, per germline. CDR3 loop: CASSAASSYEQYF. CDR3 DNA sequence: TGTGCCAGCAGTGCAGCTAGCTCCTACGAGCAGTACTTC.

The V call is TRBV27, the J call TRBJ2-7; 8 bases are shared with TRBD1. CDR3 length: 15 amino acids. Trimming took 2 bases from V and 3 from J; bases not matched to a gene: 6. CDR1 is MNHEY, CDR2 SMNVEV, per germline (reference sequence). The CDR3 loop is CASSLAGDRGYEQYF. In DNA, the CDR3 is TGTGCCAGCAGTTTAGCCGGAGACAGGGGCTACGAGCAGTACTTC.

This clone qualifies as medium-sized. The chain is built from TRBV6-5 and TRBJ2-2; 9 nucleotides match TRBD2. The CDR3 loop spans 15 amino acids. Germline V gene sequence: CDR1 MNHEY, CDR2 SVGAGI. V dropped 5 bases and J dropped 4; count of bases not matched to a gene: 5. The CDR3 DNA follows: TGTGCCAGCAGTCCGGGACTAGCCGGCACCGGGGAGCTGTTTTTT. Translating gives CASSPGLAGTGELFF.